This TCR beta chain was found in a study of vaccination effects on CD4 cells after COVID-19. Within the ViraFEST assay, antigen-specific CD4+ T cells underwent expansion with viral peptide pools prior to sequencing. When less than 12 days of culture had elapsed, CD4+ T cells were isolated. Every participant took two doses of the BNT162b2 or mRNA-1273 vaccine. Assay used: immunoSEQ multiplex PCR; TCRdb lists only in-frame clones, some missing. Of roughly 27,000 clones in the sample, 83% are singletons; the top ten hold 1.4% to 1.5%. In germline, CDR1 is KGHDR, CDR2 SFDVKD. This CDR3 contains 17 residues. Trimming left V 5 bases short and J 5 bases short, with 23 bases between. Regarding this clone: As yet, its antigen is unknown.

Specimen: CD4+ T cells from PBMCs cultured with HCoV-NL63 spike peptides, collected after COVID-19 vaccination. The V and J genes are TRBV24-1 and TRBJ2-5; D perhaps matches TRBD2 (6 bases). This TCR came from a human donor who received a COVID-19 vaccine. Some clones in this sample may be carry-over from other donors' samples. The CDR3 loop reads CATSAGDGPARLETQYF. The CDR3 DNA is TGTGCCACCAGTGCGGGGGACGGACCCGCCAGACTCGAGACCCAGTACTTC.